A single sample gave rise to the 29 T cell receptor delta chains below, sequenced in a study of human gamma delta and Vdelta1 T cells. TCRdb called clones anew from the PCR reads with CATT. The sample includes about 6,400 delta-chain clones, less than 45% of them seen just once. Antigens for these TCRs are unknown. Sequenced input: Vdelta1 gamma-delta T cells from blood grown in culture (DOT cells). These receptors were obtained from a human donor in good health.

The chain joins TRDV1 to TRDJ1, with 11 bases fitting TRDD3. The V gene's germline CDR1 is TSWWSYY and CDR2 QGS. The ends lost 2 bases at V and 0 bases at J; junction bases unmatched: 11. This CDR3 has 19 amino acids. CDR3 sequence (DNA): TGTGCTCTTGGGGAAGACGGGTCTGGGGGATACTCGTACACCGATAAACTCATCTTT. It codes for CALGEDGSGGYSYTDKLIF.

A few counts support this clone. The chain links TRDV1 to TRDJ1, with 10 bases fitting TRDD3. CDR1 is TSWWSYY and CDR2 is QGS in the germline V gene. The ends lost 9 bases at V and 0 bases at J; junction bases unmatched: 19. This CDR3 contains 19 residues. This CDR3 is CALGKLGDLEPPYTDKLIF. The DNA of the CDR3 is TGTGCTCTCGGAAAACTGGGGGATCTAGAACCCCCGTACACCGATAAACTCATCTTT.

This clone was seen a few times. The J gene is TRDJ1, the V gene TRDV1; D might be TRDD3 (6 bases). CDR1 is TSWWSYY, CDR2 QGS, per germline. The CDR3 has 21 residues. V was trimmed by 5 bases and J by 2 bases, leaving 33 bases between them. CDR3 region: CALGIPLGGEFPPVLTDKLIF. In DNA, the CDR3 is TGTGCTCTTGGGATTCCTCTTGGGGGTGAATTCCCGCCCGTACTGACCGATAAACTCATCTTT.

This chain links TRDV1 with TRDJ1; TRDD3 agrees at 10 bases. V shed 3 bases, J shed 2 bases, and the junction held 24 bases outside the gene matches. This CDR3 has 22 residues. CDR1 TSWWSYY and CDR2 QGS come from the germline V gene. The CDR3 DNA reads as TGTGCTCTTGGGGAGTCCGTAGGCCTAGAGTCTTACTGGGGGATTAGGACCGATAAACTCATCTTT. Amino acids: CALGESVGLESYWGIRTDKLIF.

This clone occurred a few times. The chain is built from TRDV1 and TRDJ1; D possibly corresponds to TRDD3 (6 bases). This CDR3 is built from 18 residues. CDR1 and CDR2 (germline): TSWWSYY, QGS. The V gene lost 5 bases and the J gene lost 2 bases, with 24 bases spanning the gap. This CDR3 is CALGIDSPTGLLTDKLIF. For the CDR3, the DNA is TGTGCTCTTGGGATCGATTCGCCGACTGGGCTACTTACCGATAAACTCATCTTT.

The chain combines TRDV1 with TRDJ1; D could derive from TRDD1 or TRDD3 (5 bases each). CDR3 length: 21 amino acids. The germline V and J ends were trimmed by 0 bases and 0 bases, with 26 bases remaining between them. From germline, CDR1 is TSWWSYY and CDR2 QGS. For the CDR3, the DNA is TGTGCTCTTGGGGAACTACTCGAAATGAGTGTTCTGGGAGTATACACCGATAAACTCATCTTT. The encoded protein is CALGELLEMSVLGVYTDKLIF.

The gene calls are TRDV1 and TRDJ1, with 10 bases that match TRDD3. Trimming removed 4 bases from V and 2 bases from J; junction bases left unmatched: 19. The germline V gene encodes CDR1 TSWWSYY and CDR2 QGS. The CDR3 runs 20 residues. The CDR3 region has the DNA TGTGCTCTTGGGGTCGCCCCCTCGACTTTCCTACTGGGGGATACCGATAAACTCATCTTT. Translation: CALGVAPSTFLLGDTDKLIF.

The J gene is TRDJ4, the V gene TRDV1; TRDD3 matches 8 bases. Germline assignment: CDR1 TSWWSYY and CDR2 QGS. Trimming at V came to 7 bases and at J to 0 bases, leaving 13 bases not matched to a gene. The CDR3 is 16 amino acids. The CDR3 DNA reads as TGTGCTCTTGATCGGGGGTCTGGGGGACGGGCCAGACCCCTGATCTTT. Translated, it gives CALDRGSGGRARPLIF.

As concerns this clone: A much larger clone differs from this one at a single base, so this may be a read error. The gene calls are TRDV1 and TRDJ1; 7 positions agree with TRDD3. Germline-derived CDR1 and CDR2 are TSWWSYY and QGS. CDR3 length: 20 residues. Unmatched junction bases numbered 19, after V lost 3 bases and J lost 0 bases. In DNA form, the CDR3 reads TGTGCTCTTGGGGACGGGGACTACTGGGGTCCGAGGTCCTACACCGATAAACTCATCTTT. It specifies CALGDGDYWGPRSYTDKLIF.

The rearrangement links TRDV1 to TRDJ1, with 11 nucleotides matching TRDD3. The CDR3 is 23 residues long. Germline CDR1 reads TSWWSYY; CDR2 reads QGS. V lost 5 bases and J lost 0; bases outside the gene matches: 26. DNA for the CDR3: TGTGCTCTTGGGTCCGATCTTCCTACGAATTGGGCTGGGGGATACCTTTACACCGATAAACTCATCTTT. Its translation is CALGSDLPTNWAGGYLYTDKLIF.

By proportion, this clone is large. The rearrangement joins TRDV1 to TRDJ1; a possible D gene is TRDD2 (7 bases). Trimming took off 0 bases at V and 0 bases at J, with 35 bases between the two ends. In germline, CDR1 is TSWWSYY, CDR2 QGS. The CDR3 loop spans 24 amino acids. Here the CDR3 reads CALGELLPDSSYSEVGAYTDKLIF. The CDR3 DNA follows: TGTGCTCTTGGGGAACTATTACCCGACTCTTCCTATTCTGAGGTGGGGGCTTACACCGATAAACTCATCTTT.

This clone has just a few counts. The V call is TRDV1, the J call TRDJ1; 9 nucleotides agree with TRDD3. The CDR3 loop spans 20 amino acids. CDR1 TSWWSYY and CDR2 QGS come from the germline V gene. V shed 5 bases, J shed 5 bases, and the junction held 24 bases outside the gene matches. The CDR3 is CALGSLGHPYPWGIKDKLIF. DNA of the CDR3: TGTGCTCTTGGGTCCTTGGGCCATCCCTACCCTTGGGGGATAAAGGATAAACTCATCTTT.

This clone showed up just a few times. The V and J genes are TRDV1 and TRDJ1; 9 nucleotides align to TRDD3. The CDR3 spans 21 residues. The trim removed 1 base at V and 8 bases at J, leaving 26 bases unmatched. Germline values: CDR1 TSWWSYY, CDR2 QGS. As DNA, the CDR3 is TGTGCTCTTGGGGAACCCACCCTACTGGTACTGGGGGAAAACCCGGACGAGAAACTCATCTTT. Protein product: CALGEPTLLVLGENPDEKLIF.

The chain carries TRDV1 and TRDJ1, with 11 bases identical to TRDD3. Germline lookup yields CDR1 TSWWSYY and CDR2 QGS. The CDR3 contains 17 residues. V shed 1 base, J shed 2 bases, and the junction held 6 bases outside the gene matches. CDR3 DNA: TGTGCTCTTGGGGAACCATACTGGGGGATAAGTACCGATAAACTCATCTTT. Translated: CALGEPYWGISTDKLIF.

This clone is medium-sized. V is TRDV1 and J is TRDJ1; 9 nucleotides align to TRDD3. The J segment lost 2 bases and the V segment lost 3 bases, leaving 22 bases of the junction unmatched. In germline, CDR1 is TSWWSYY, CDR2 QGS. The CDR3 totals 21 residues. CDR3 coding DNA: TGTGCTCTTGGGGACCTCACTTCCAAAAAGTGGGGGATAGACGGTACCGATAAACTCATCTTT. This translates into CALGDLTSKKWGIDGTDKLIF.

The J gene is TRDJ1, the V gene TRDV1, with TRDD3 matching 8 bases. Looked up from germline, CDR1 is TSWWSYY and CDR2 is QGS. This CDR3 has 21 residues. With V trimmed by 4 bases and J by 7 bases, 29 bases remained unmatched. This CDR3 is CALGVRAPSRTGGVRRGKLIF. Here the CDR3 DNA reads TGTGCTCTTGGGGTTCGGGCCCCTTCGCGTACTGGGGGCGTTAGGAGAGGTAAACTCATCTTT.

This clone showed up just a few times. V and J are TRDV1 and TRDJ1, with TRDD3 matching over 12 bases. Germline loops: CDR1 TSWWSYY, CDR2 QGS. This CDR3 has 19 residues. V lost 6 bases, J lost 4 bases, and 18 bases stayed unmatched. CDR3 amino acids: CALGLQRLYWGIPNDKLIF. The CDR3 DNA reads TGTGCTCTTGGCCTGCAGCGTCTCTACTGGGGGATACCCAACGATAAACTCATCTTT.

The chain recombines TRDV1 with TRDJ1, with unresolved D. Trimming took off 4 bases at V and 4 bases at J, with 19 bases between the two ends. Germline CDR1 TSWWSYY, CDR2 QGS. The CDR3 is 16 amino acids. This chain's CDR3 is CALGAPLWSLIDKLIF. CDR3 bases: TGTGCTCTTGGGGCCCCCCTCTGGAGCCTCATCGATAAACTCATCTTT.

This clone appeared once. This rearrangement joins TRDV1 to TRDJ1; D is possibly TRDD3 (6 bases). This CDR3 is 14 amino acids long. The V gene lost 9 bases and the J gene lost 3 bases, with 17 bases spanning the gap. The germline V gene encodes CDR1 TSWWSYY and CDR2 QGS. CDR3 DNA: TGTGCTCTCAACCTAAACTGGGATGCCGATAAACTCATCTTT. It codes for CALNLNWDADKLIF.

With regard to this clone: The same CDR3 is also encoded by other DNA sequences in this sample. The J gene is TRDJ1, the V gene TRDV1; 10 bases match TRDD3. The CDR3 has 22 amino acids. Germline V gives CDR1 TSWWSYY, CDR2 QGS. J gave up 0 bases and V 3 bases, and 22 bases lay outside the gene matches. The CDR3 spells CALGDPNFPMNHWGMYTDKLIF. CDR3 nucleotide sequence: TGTGCTCTTGGGGACCCTAACTTCCCTATGAACCACTGGGGGATGTACACCGATAAACTCATCTTT.

This clone turned up a few times. V gene TRDV1 combines with J gene TRDJ1, with 11 nucleotides matching TRDD3. J lost 0 bases, V lost 5 bases, and 26 bases had no gene match. The CDR3 consists of 23 residues. CDR1 TSWWSYY and CDR2 QGS come from the germline V gene. CDR3 sequence reads: CALGSGAFRPGAYWGINTDKLIF. The DNA of the CDR3 is TGTGCTCTTGGGTCTGGGGCTTTCCGACCCGGGGCTTACTGGGGGATAAACACCGATAAACTCATCTTT.

A few counts support this clone. This chain connects TRDV1 to TRDJ1; 12 nucleotides match TRDD3. V lost 9 bases and J lost 3; bases outside the gene matches: 23. Germline lookup yields CDR1 TSWWSYY and CDR2 QGS. This CDR3 is 20 amino acids long. CDR3 residues: CALGGFSWGIRERDADKLIF. The CDR3, as DNA: TGTGCTCTGGGAGGGTTTAGCTGGGGGATACGCGAACGGGACGCCGATAAACTCATCTTT.

This clone occurred a few times. The chain recombines TRDV1 with TRDJ1, with TRDD3 identical over 13 bases. The trim removed 5 bases at V and 0 bases at J, leaving 33 bases unmatched. Germline loops: CDR1 TSWWSYY, CDR2 QGS. The CDR3 is 26 amino acids. This chain's CDR3 is CALGSFSPLPTRSTGGYAGYTDKLIF. The CDR3 DNA reads TGTGCTCTTGGGTCCTTCTCCCCCCTTCCTACTCGGAGTACTGGGGGATACGCGGGGTACACCGATAAACTCATCTTT.

This clone was seen a handful of times. The chain employs TRDV1 and TRDJ1, with TRDD3 matching 10 bases. The CDR3 runs to 23 residues. CDR1 and CDR2 from the germline V gene are TSWWSYY and QGS. V lost 0 bases, J lost 0 bases, and 22 bases stayed unmatched. The CDR3 region has the DNA TGTGCTCTTGGGGAACTAAACGACCCCCGTCTGGGGGATAGATGGGGATACACCGATAAACTCATCTTT. It specifies CALGELNDPRLGDRWGYTDKLIF.

As concerns this clone: Being one base from a much bigger clone, this may be a read error. This rearrangement joins TRAV29/DV5 to TRDJ1; D might be TRDD2 (6 bases). This CDR3 is 23 amino acids long. Germline V lookup: CDR1 NSMFDY, CDR2 ISSIKDK. The CDR3 DNA sequence: TGTGCAGCAAGCGACAGGGGGGTGTCCTACAAAAAGGGTTTGGTCCTGTACACCGATAACCTCATCTTT. Translated: CAASDRGVSYKKGLVLYTDNLIF. The complete variable domain, with remaining parts taken from reference TRAV29/DV5 and TRDJ1, reads DQQVKQNSPSLSVQEGRISILNCDYTNSMFDYFLWYKKYPAEGPTFLISISSIKDKNEDGRFTVFLNKSAKHLSLHIVPSQPGDSAVYFCAASDRGVSYKKGLVLYTDNLIFGKGTRVTVEP.

There are a few counts of this clone. J is TRDJ1 and V is TRDV1; 7 bases are a match to TRDD3. The V gene's germline CDR1 is TSWWSYY and CDR2 QGS. Trimming at V came to 2 bases and at J to 0 bases, leaving 9 bases not matched to a gene. The CDR3 covers 17 residues. DNA of the CDR3: TGTGCTCTTGGGGAAACGGGGCGCGGGATACACACCGATAAACTCATCTTT. It specifies CALGETGRGIHTDKLIF.

This clone has more than one count but fewer than ten. Mismatch with germline at one junction end may stem from a read error. This chain joins TRDV1 and TRDJ1; 10 bases are a match to TRDD3. Germline lookup yields CDR1 TSWWSYY and CDR2 QGS. The length of the CDR3 is 18 residues. The CDR3: CALWELDSWGIKTDKLIF. Here the CDR3 DNA reads TGTGCTCTTTGGGAACTTGACAGCTGGGGGATAAAAACCGATAAACTCATCTTT.

The chain joins TRDV1 to TRDJ1, with TRDD3 matching over 11 bases. The V segment lost 3 bases and the J segment 3 bases; nucleotides outside the gene matches: 24. Germline CDR1 and CDR2: TSWWSYY and QGS. This CDR3 has 22 amino acids. This chain's CDR3 is CALGEEFPRGSLLGDNPDKLIF. The CDR3 DNA sequence: TGTGCTCTTGGGGAGGAATTTCCTAGGGGGAGTTTACTGGGGGATAACCCCGATAAACTCATCTTT.

The V call is TRDV1, the J call TRDJ1, with no clear D. With 5 bases removed from V and 1 base from J, the gap between germline ends came to 23 bases. This CDR3 region has 18 residues. CDR1 TSWWSYY and CDR2 QGS come from the germline V gene. The CDR3 loop reads CALGTPVGSDPFTDKLIF. CDR3 coding DNA: TGTGCTCTTGGGACCCCGGTAGGCTCGGATCCTTTCACCGATAAACTCATCTTT.